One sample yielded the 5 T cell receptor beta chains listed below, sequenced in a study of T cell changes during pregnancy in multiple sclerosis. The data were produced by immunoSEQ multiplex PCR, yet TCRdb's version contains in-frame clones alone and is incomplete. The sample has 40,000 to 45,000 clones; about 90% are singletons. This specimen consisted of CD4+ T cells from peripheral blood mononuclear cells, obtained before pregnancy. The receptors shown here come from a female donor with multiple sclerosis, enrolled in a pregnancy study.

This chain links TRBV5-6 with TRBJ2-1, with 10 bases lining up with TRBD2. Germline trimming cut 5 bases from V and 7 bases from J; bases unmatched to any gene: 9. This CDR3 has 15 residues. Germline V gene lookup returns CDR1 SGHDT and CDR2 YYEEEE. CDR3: CASRPSGGPLNEQFF. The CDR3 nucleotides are TGTGCCAGCAGGCCTAGCGGGGGCCCACTAAATGAGCAGTTCTTC.

The CDR3 sequence: CASRETASTDTQYF. The CDR3 DNA follows: TGTGCCAGCAGGGAGACAGCTAGCACAGATACGCAGTATTTT. The V and J genes are TRBV7-3 and TRBJ2-3, with a tentative D call TRBD1 (5 bases). Trimming removed 6 bases at V and 0 bases at J, with 10 bases between. Per the germline V gene, CDR1 is SGHTA and CDR2 is FQGTGA. CDR3 size: 14 residues.

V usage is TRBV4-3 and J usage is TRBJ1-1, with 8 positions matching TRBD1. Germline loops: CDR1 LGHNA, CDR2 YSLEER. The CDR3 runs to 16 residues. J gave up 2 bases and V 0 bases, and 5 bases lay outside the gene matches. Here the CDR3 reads CASSQDRDRINTEAFF. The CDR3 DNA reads TGCGCCAGCAGCCAAGACCGGGACAGGATCAACACTGAAGCTTTCTTT.

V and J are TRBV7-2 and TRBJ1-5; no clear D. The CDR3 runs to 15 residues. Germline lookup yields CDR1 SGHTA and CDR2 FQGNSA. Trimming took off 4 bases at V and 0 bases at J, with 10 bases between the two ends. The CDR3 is CASSSEGFSNQPQHF. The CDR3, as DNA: TGTGCCAGCAGCTCCGAGGGATTTAGCAATCAGCCCCAGCATTTT.

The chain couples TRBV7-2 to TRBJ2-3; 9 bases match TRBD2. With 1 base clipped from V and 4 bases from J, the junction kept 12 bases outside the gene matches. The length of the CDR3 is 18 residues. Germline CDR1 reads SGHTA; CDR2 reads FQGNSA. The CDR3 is CASSLEWRGGAIADTQYF. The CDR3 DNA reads TGTGCCAGCAGCTTAGAGTGGCGGGGGGGGGCTATCGCAGATACGCAGTATTTT.